Only one count was recorded for the clone carrying this T cell receptor beta chain. V was clipped by 0 bases and J by 2 bases, with 8 bases between them. In germline, CDR1 is SGHTS, CDR2 YDEGEE. The CDR3 extends over 14 amino acids. The data were obtained in a study of Ad26.COV2.S vaccination and SARS-CoV-2 variants. Study-level information: Ad26.COV2.S was injected intramuscularly once or twice, 56 days apart.

Treatment reported: some 20 received Ad26.COV2.S at low or high dose, single or two shots; 5 received placebo; per-sample allocation not given. Samples analyzed were those drawn on day 63 after the first vaccine or placebo injection. TCRdb keeps only in-frame clones here, not all; method: immunoSEQ multiplex PCR. The sample has a few hundred thousand clones; roughly 90% are singletons. The chain joins TRBV5-8 to TRBJ1-1; D is perhaps TRBD1 (6 bases). The sequences come from peripheral blood, collected in a trial of Ad26.COV2.S vaccine versus placebo. The sequence was collected from a person between 18 and 65 years old who received the Ad26.COV2.S COVID-19 vaccine or a placebo. For the CDR3, the DNA is TGTGCCAGCAGCTTGGGGGGGCCAAACACTGAAGCTTTCTTT. Translation: CASSLGGPNTEAFF.